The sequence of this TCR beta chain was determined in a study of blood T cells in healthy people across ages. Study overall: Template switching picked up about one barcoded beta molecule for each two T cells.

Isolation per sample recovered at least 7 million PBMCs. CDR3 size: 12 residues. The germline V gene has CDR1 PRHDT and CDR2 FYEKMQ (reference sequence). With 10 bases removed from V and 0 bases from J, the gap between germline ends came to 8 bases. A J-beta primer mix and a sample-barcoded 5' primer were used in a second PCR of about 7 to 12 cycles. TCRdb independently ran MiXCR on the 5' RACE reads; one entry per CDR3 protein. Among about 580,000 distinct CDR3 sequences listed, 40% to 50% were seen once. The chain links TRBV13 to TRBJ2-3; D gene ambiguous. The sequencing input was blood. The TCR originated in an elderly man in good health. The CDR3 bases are TGTGCCACACAGCCTAGCACAGATACGCAGTATTTT. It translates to CATQPSTDTQYF.